A selection of T cell receptor beta chains follows, all from one sample in a study of cytomegalovirus exposure and HLA in healthy donors. The data were produced by immunoSEQ multiplex PCR, yet TCRdb's version contains in-frame clones alone and is incomplete. The data hold about 50,000 clones, with around 80% observed a single time. The sequenced material came from PBMCs. The receptors originated from a man aged 25-45 years in good health and CMV-seropositive. Each CDR3 is given with its conserved first and last residue. A D gene is named only where the DNA matches it firmly. Clone size is shown for a subset of rows, as once, few, many or a class of expanded clone.

v_call: TRBV9; j_call: TRBJ1-6; clone_size: .; d_call: .; cdr3_nt: TGTGCCAGCAGCCCCCAGGACTTAAACCCTGATTCACCCCTCCACTTT; cdr3_aa: CASSPQDLNPDSPLHF
v_call: TRBV9; j_call: TRBJ2-2; clone_size: .; d_call: TRBD2; cdr3_nt: TGTGCCAGCAGCCCCCGGGACTACGCGAACACCGGGGAGCTGTTTTTT; cdr3_aa: CASSPRDYANTGELFF
v_call: TRBV4-2; j_call: TRBJ1-1; clone_size: .; d_call: .; cdr3_nt: TGTGCCAGCAGCCAAGATTTTTCAGAGGCTGAAGCTTTTTTT; cdr3_aa: CASSQDFSEAEAFF
v_call: TRBV10-1; j_call: TRBJ1-5; clone_size: .; d_call: .; cdr3_nt: TGCGCCAGCAGTCCAGGGGAGAATCAGCCCCAGCATTTT; cdr3_aa: CASSPGENQPQHF
v_call: TRBV6-5; j_call: TRBJ1-3; clone_size: .; d_call: .; cdr3_nt: TGTGCCAGCAGTTACGCGGGGGCTGGAAACACCATATATTTT; cdr3_aa: CASSYAGAGNTIYF
v_call: TRBV20-1; j_call: TRBJ1-1; clone_size: few; d_call: .; cdr3_nt: TGCAGTGCTTTACTCAGGGAAGCTTTCTTT; cdr3_aa: CSALLREAFF
v_call: TRBV7-9; j_call: TRBJ1-2; clone_size: .; d_call: TRBD1; cdr3_nt: TGTGCCAGCAGCGTGGGACAGGGTAGCGGCTACACCTTC; cdr3_aa: CASSVGQGSGYTF
v_call: TRBV6-4; j_call: TRBJ2-3; clone_size: .; d_call: TRBD2; cdr3_nt: TGTGCCAGCAGTGACTCAAGCGGGGGCACAGATACGCAGTATTTT; cdr3_aa: CASSDSSGGTDTQYF
v_call: TRBV7-9; j_call: TRBJ2-3; clone_size: .; d_call: .; cdr3_nt: TGTGCCAGCAGCTTAGGTCTCCCGAGCACAGATACGCAGTATTTT; cdr3_aa: CASSLGLPSTDTQYF
v_call: TRBV19; j_call: TRBJ1-2; clone_size: .; d_call: .; cdr3_nt: TGTGCCAGTAGTATTACCGGACAGACTAACTATGGCTACACCTTC; cdr3_aa: CASSITGQTNYGYTF
v_call: TRBV6-5; j_call: TRBJ2-7; clone_size: .; d_call: .; cdr3_nt: TGTGCCAGCAGTTACTCGACGGAGGGGGGGAGCGAGCAGTACTTC; cdr3_aa: CASSYSTEGGSEQYF
v_call: TRBV7-9; j_call: TRBJ1-5; clone_size: .; d_call: .; cdr3_nt: TGTGCCAGCAGCCCGGGGGGCGCCGGTCAGCCCCAGCATTTT; cdr3_aa: CASSPGGAGQPQHF
v_call: TRBV29-1; j_call: TRBJ1-2; clone_size: .; d_call: TRBD1; cdr3_nt: TGCAGCGGCTACAGGGGTGGTAACTATGGCTACACCTTC; cdr3_aa: CSGYRGGNYGYTF
v_call: TRBV27; j_call: TRBJ1-2; clone_size: .; d_call: TRBD1; cdr3_nt: TGTGCCAGCAGAGGGACAGCTTATGGCTACACCTTC; cdr3_aa: CASRGTAYGYTF
v_call: TRBV19; j_call: TRBJ2-4; clone_size: .; d_call: .; cdr3_nt: TGTGCCTGCCATCCGGGGGGCTACCAAAACATTCAGTACTTC; cdr3_aa: CACHPGGYQNIQYF
v_call: TRBV6-5; j_call: TRBJ2-7; clone_size: once; d_call: TRBD1; cdr3_nt: TGTGCCAGCAGATCCGGGACAGGGTTCAACCAACCCTACTTC; cdr3_aa: CASRSGTGFNQPYF
v_call: TRBV9; j_call: TRBJ1-3; clone_size: .; d_call: .; cdr3_nt: TGTGCCAGCAGCGCAACAGGGTTACAATCTGGAAACACCATATATTTT; cdr3_aa: CASSATGLQSGNTIYF
v_call: TRBV2; j_call: TRBJ1-1; clone_size: .; d_call: .; cdr3_nt: TGTGCCAGCAGTGGCCTGACCCGGGGGAGCACTGAAGCTTTCTTT; cdr3_aa: CASSGLTRGSTEAFF
v_call: TRBV4-2; j_call: TRBJ2-1; clone_size: .; d_call: TRBD2; cdr3_nt: TGTGCCAGCAGCCAAGCCGGGACTAGCGGCTACAATGAGCAGTTCTTC; cdr3_aa: CASSQAGTSGYNEQFF
v_call: TRBV19; j_call: TRBJ1-1; clone_size: few; d_call: .; cdr3_nt: TGTGCCAGTAGTCCGTACTTAAGCCCTATGAACACTGAAGCTTTCTTT; cdr3_aa: CASSPYLSPMNTEAFF
v_call: TRBV7-9; j_call: TRBJ2-6; clone_size: few; d_call: TRBD1; cdr3_nt: TGTGCCAGCAGCTTAGCGAGACAGGGGAGCGGTGTTGCCAACGTCCTGACTTTC; cdr3_aa: CASSLARQGSGVANVLTF
v_call: TRBV7-9; j_call: TRBJ2-4; clone_size: .; d_call: .; cdr3_nt: TGTGCCAGCAGCACGCTACCTCCCAAAAACATTCAGTACTTC; cdr3_aa: CASSTLPPKNIQYF
v_call: TRBV5-1; j_call: TRBJ2-2; clone_size: .; d_call: TRBD2; cdr3_nt: TGCGCCAGCAGCTTCGGCTCTAGCGGGGGCGGTACCGGGGAGCTGTTTTTT; cdr3_aa: CASSFGSSGGGTGELFF
v_call: TRBV7-9; j_call: TRBJ1-1; clone_size: .; d_call: .; cdr3_nt: TGTGCCAGCAGCTTTCCTAGGGGCGATATGAACACTGAAGCTTTCTTT; cdr3_aa: CASSFPRGDMNTEAFF
v_call: TRBV7-9; j_call: TRBJ1-3; clone_size: .; d_call: TRBD1; cdr3_nt: TGTGCCAGCAGCTTATCTCAGGGGGCGGATGGAAACACCATATATTTT; cdr3_aa: CASSLSQGADGNTIYF
v_call: TRBV4-2; j_call: TRBJ1-5; clone_size: .; d_call: TRBD1; cdr3_nt: TGTGCCAGCAGCCAAGTCGGACAGGGGGTTCAGCCCCAGCATTTT; cdr3_aa: CASSQVGQGVQPQHF
v_call: TRBV28; j_call: TRBJ2-5; clone_size: .; d_call: TRBD1; cdr3_nt: TGTGCCAGCAGTTCCTCGACAGGGGGCAAGGAGACCCAGTACTTC; cdr3_aa: CASSSSTGGKETQYF
v_call: TRBV30; j_call: TRBJ1-5; clone_size: .; d_call: .; cdr3_nt: TGTGCCAGGAGCGCTGGCAGGGATTTATATAGCAATCAGCCCCAGCATTTT; cdr3_aa: CARSAGRDLYSNQPQHF
v_call: TRBV5-6; j_call: TRBJ1-2; clone_size: .; d_call: TRBD1; cdr3_nt: TGTGCCAGCAGCTCGGACAGGGGGAAGTATGGCTACACCTTC; cdr3_aa: CASSSDRGKYGYTF
v_call: TRBV18; j_call: TRBJ1-1; clone_size: .; d_call: TRBD1; cdr3_nt: TGTGCCAGCTCACCCGTTAGGGACAGGGGGTCTGAAGCTTTCTTT; cdr3_aa: CASSPVRDRGSEAFF
v_call: TRBV6-1; j_call: TRBJ2-5; clone_size: .; d_call: TRBD1; cdr3_nt: TGTGCCAGCAGGGACAGGGGTGGACAGACCCAGTACTTC; cdr3_aa: CASRDRGGQTQYF
v_call: TRBV27; j_call: TRBJ1-2; clone_size: once; d_call: .; cdr3_nt: TGTGCCAGCCGGGGGGAGCGGTTGTATGGCTACACCTTC; cdr3_aa: CASRGERLYGYTF
v_call: TRBV6-5; j_call: TRBJ2-7; clone_size: .; d_call: TRBD1; cdr3_nt: TGTGCCAGCAGTTACCTCGGGACAGGGCGCAACGAGCAGTACTTC; cdr3_aa: CASSYLGTGRNEQYF
v_call: TRBV5-4; j_call: TRBJ1-2; clone_size: .; d_call: TRBD1; cdr3_nt: TGTGCCAGCAGCTTAGAGGGACAGGGGGCGCGCTGGACTAACTATGGCTACACCTTC; cdr3_aa: CASSLEGQGARWTNYGYTF
v_call: TRBV29-1; j_call: TRBJ1-2; clone_size: .; d_call: .; cdr3_nt: TGCAGCGTTGAATGGCAGAACTATGGCTACACCTTC; cdr3_aa: CSVEWQNYGYTF
v_call: TRBV9; j_call: TRBJ1-5; clone_size: .; d_call: .; cdr3_nt: TGTGCCAGCAGCGTAGCTGAGGGATTCTATAGCAATCAGCCCCAGCATTTT; cdr3_aa: CASSVAEGFYSNQPQHF
v_call: TRBV7-9; j_call: TRBJ1-6; clone_size: .; d_call: .; cdr3_nt: TGTGCCAGCAGCCCACCACCCCAGGCCTCACCCCTCCACTTT; cdr3_aa: CASSPPPQASPLHF
v_call: TRBV7-9; j_call: TRBJ2-2; clone_size: .; d_call: TRBD1; cdr3_nt: TGTGCCAGCAGTTCCCGGGACAGGGGACCTAAGAACACCGGGGAGCTGTTTTTT; cdr3_aa: CASSSRDRGPKNTGELFF
v_call: TRBV6-1; j_call: TRBJ2-7; clone_size: .; d_call: .; cdr3_nt: TGTGCCAGCAGTGCCCAATTCGAAGCCACGAGTCGCGGCGAGCAGTACTTC; cdr3_aa: CASSAQFEATSRGEQYF
v_call: TRBV6-1; j_call: TRBJ1-5; clone_size: .; d_call: .; cdr3_nt: TGTGCCAGCAGTGAACCAGGGATCAGCAATCAGCCCCAGCATTTT; cdr3_aa: CASSEPGISNQPQHF
v_call: TRBV6-5; j_call: TRBJ2-3; clone_size: .; d_call: TRBD2; cdr3_nt: TGTGCCAGCAGTCCTACTAGCGGGGACACGCAGTATTTT; cdr3_aa: CASSPTSGDTQYF
v_call: TRBV19; j_call: TRBJ1-5; clone_size: .; d_call: TRBD1; cdr3_nt: TGTGCCAGTAGGTTACAGGGGAATAGCAATCAGCCCCAGCATTTT; cdr3_aa: CASRLQGNSNQPQHF
v_call: TRBV29-1; j_call: TRBJ2-2; clone_size: .; d_call: .; cdr3_nt: TGCAGCGTTGTGGGGGGACCAGGCCGCACCGGGGAGCTGTTTTTT; cdr3_aa: CSVVGGPGRTGELFF
v_call: TRBV11-2; j_call: TRBJ2-7; clone_size: few; d_call: TRBD2; cdr3_nt: TGTGCCAGCAGCTTATACCCGGGGGGGCCCTACGAGCAGTACTTC; cdr3_aa: CASSLYPGGPYEQYF
v_call: TRBV5-1; j_call: TRBJ1-2; clone_size: once; d_call: .; cdr3_nt: TGCGCCAGCAGCTACGGGAACCTCTTGGACTATGGCTACACCTTC; cdr3_aa: CASSYGNLLDYGYTF
v_call: TRBV18; j_call: TRBJ1-2; clone_size: .; d_call: .; cdr3_nt: TGTGCCAGCTCTCCCGGGGGGAACTATGGCTACACCTTC; cdr3_aa: CASSPGGNYGYTF
v_call: TRBV7-9; j_call: TRBJ2-1; clone_size: few; d_call: .; cdr3_nt: TGTGCCAGCAGCGGGGCCCTTTGGAATGAGCAGTTCTTC; cdr3_aa: CASSGALWNEQFF
v_call: TRBV5-1; j_call: TRBJ1-1; clone_size: .; d_call: .; cdr3_nt: TGCGCCAGCAGCCTCCGCGGGAACACTGAAGCTTTCTTT; cdr3_aa: CASSLRGNTEAFF
v_call: TRBV2; j_call: TRBJ1-1; clone_size: .; d_call: TRBD1; cdr3_nt: TGTGCCAGCAACGACCAGGGCAGGGGGGCTGAAGCTTTCTTT; cdr3_aa: CASNDQGRGAEAFF
v_call: TRBV29-1; j_call: TRBJ1-2; clone_size: .; d_call: .; cdr3_nt: TGCAGCGTCGAATGGGGCGGCTATGGCTACACCTTC; cdr3_aa: CSVEWGGYGYTF
v_call: TRBV10-3; j_call: TRBJ2-2; clone_size: .; d_call: .; cdr3_nt: TGTGCCATCAGCATCGGCGGGGCTCACACCGGGGAGCTGTTTTTT; cdr3_aa: CAISIGGAHTGELFF
v_call: TRBV7-2; j_call: TRBJ1-1; clone_size: .; d_call: .; cdr3_nt: TGTGCCAGCACGCTTCCCGGGAAAGCTTTCTTT; cdr3_aa: CASTLPGKAFF
v_call: TRBV30; j_call: TRBJ1-2; clone_size: .; d_call: .; cdr3_nt: TGTGCCTGGAGTGTAATCAAGACAAGCTCTTATGGCTACACCTTC; cdr3_aa: CAWSVIKTSSYGYTF
v_call: TRBV2; j_call: TRBJ2-4; clone_size: .; d_call: TRBD1; cdr3_nt: TGTGCCAGCACTACCGGACAGGGGGAGAACATTCAGTACTTC; cdr3_aa: CASTTGQGENIQYF
v_call: TRBV29-1; j_call: TRBJ2-1; clone_size: once; d_call: TRBD2; cdr3_nt: TGCAGCGTTGTAGCAAGCGGGGGCTACAATGAGCAGTTCTTC; cdr3_aa: CSVVASGGYNEQFF
v_call: TRBV6-5; j_call: TRBJ1-6; clone_size: .; d_call: TRBD1; cdr3_nt: TGTGCCAGCAGTTACTCGAGGACAGGGGATAATTCACCCCTCCACTTT; cdr3_aa: CASSYSRTGDNSPLHF
v_call: TRBV7-9; j_call: TRBJ2-1; clone_size: .; d_call: TRBD2; cdr3_nt: TGTGCCAGCACAGCGGGGGGCTCCTACAATGAGCAGTTCTTC; cdr3_aa: CASTAGGSYNEQFF
v_call: TRBV6-4; j_call: TRBJ2-4; clone_size: .; d_call: .; cdr3_nt: TGTGCCAGCAGTGACTCGGAGACTGGGTCGGACATTCAGTACTTC; cdr3_aa: CASSDSETGSDIQYF